Described below is a single T cell receptor beta chain sequence and its context. Its recognized antigen is unknown. No base qualities exist here, and no much larger clone lies one base off it. These data belong to a study of T cells after yellow fever vaccination (dated by TCRdb to the late 2010s). With regard to the full study: The SMART-Seq v4 Ultra Low Input RNA kit was used to prepare libraries from fractions with low cell numbers. To follow T-cell clones before and after both primary and booster YFV17D yellow fever vaccination, bulk TCR alpha and beta repertoires underwent longitudinal sequencing. Blood samples were taken at several timepoints before and after primary and secondary immunization, and bulk PBMC replicates and cell subsets were isolated. Two healthy male donors made up the cohort, one aged 18 to 30 years and the other aged 30 to 40 years. On the study overall, not on this receptor specifically: After the booster, most clones that had expanded after primary vaccination were detected again (nearly 98% of CD4 and around nine tenths of CD8), suggesting broad maintenance of memory. Because the study included only a couple of donors, the extent to which the findings can be generalized is limited. Computational filtering was needed because FACS-sorted repertoires could contain abundant contaminating clonotypes from the bulk population. A small share of clonotypes was detected in both CD4 and CD8 compartments, with the overlap likely arising from convergent recombination. Compared with the primary T-cell response, the secondary T-cell response was weaker but faster, peaking on day 5 rather than day 15.

The treatment or condition label on this specimen signifies: live attenuated yellow fever vaccine strain. At each blood-draw timepoint, two biological replicates of bulk PBMCs were collected. PBMCs were isolated from peripheral blood using a standard Ficoll-Paque protocol. TriZol was used to extract RNA from bulk PBMCs, from CD4 and CD8 fractions, and from dextramer-positive and dextramer-negative fractions. TCR cDNA was synthesized by 5'RACE template switching, through which a universal primer site and unique molecular identifiers were introduced. Priming of cDNA synthesis was performed from both the TCR alpha and TCR beta constant segments. Library amplification used two PCR steps, and the second PCR step added sample barcodes and sequencing adapters. Sequencing of libraries was performed on Illumina HiSeq 2500 (2x100 bp) or NovaSeq (2x150 bp). As for the authors' bioinformatics: Reads were demultiplexed and collapsed into UMI consensus sequences with MIGEC, and V(D)J alignment was performed with MiXCR. Vaccine-responding clonotypes were identified with edgeR using replicate PBMC samples, with FDR below 0.01 and a log2 fold change above 5 up to day 15 being required. Each bulk clonotype was labeled CD4 or CD8 based on which sequenced repertoire, CD4 or CD8, contained the clonotype at higher abundance. TCRdb cleaned the public reads at Q25 with fastp, built clones with MiXCR and kept in-frame beta chains. Rows matching on CDR3 protein sequence are summarized as one entry with the most common DNA and genes. TCRdb, rather than the study authors, made the V and J calls. This sample gives about 400,000 distinct CDR3 sequences in total; more than 9% of them show up just once. The ten largest clones capture 15% to 20% of the sample.

Germline trimming amounts to 3 bases on V and 6 bases on J, with 5 as the count of junction bases outside the gene matches. From cysteine to phenylalanine, the CDR3 is 15 amino acids long. Just the 45-base CDR3 DNA is kept, in frame starting at base 1. CDR1 LGHNA and CDR2 YNFKEQ were looked up in the germline V gene. The TCR sequence derives from a man aged 18 to 29 who received the YFV17D yellow fever vaccine. The chain couples TRBV4-2 to TRBJ1-1, and 12 bases in between align with TRBD1. The sample here was PBMCs, taken on the day of the first yellow fever vaccination. The DNA sequence reads TGTGCCAGCAGCCACCCGGGACAGGGGGCTGCTGAAGCTTTCTTT. Its translation reads: CASSHPGQGAAEAFF.